This TCR beta chain was obtained from a study of blood T cell repertoires in COVID-19. Across the whole study: COVID-19 samples, acute and convalescent, were from the United States, Italy and Spain.

This clone was observed a single time. V was trimmed by 4 bases and J by 4 bases, leaving 20 bases between them. Germline V gene data show CDR1 as SGHRS and CDR2 as YFSETQ. The CDR3 totals 17 residues. Generated by immunoSEQ multiplex PCR, the TCRdb table keeps only in-frame clones and is missing some. Here the sample spans hundreds of thousands of clones, about 80% being singletons. The specimen was peripheral blood. The receptor comes from a woman aged 80 or older with acute or convalescent COVID-19. V and J are TRBV5-1 and TRBJ2-2, with D maybe TRBD1 (5 bases). CDR3 amino acids: CASSPGASLLSTGELFF. CDR3 DNA: TGCGCCAGCAGCCCTGGGGCCAGTCTGTTAAGCACCGGGGAGCTGTTTTTT.